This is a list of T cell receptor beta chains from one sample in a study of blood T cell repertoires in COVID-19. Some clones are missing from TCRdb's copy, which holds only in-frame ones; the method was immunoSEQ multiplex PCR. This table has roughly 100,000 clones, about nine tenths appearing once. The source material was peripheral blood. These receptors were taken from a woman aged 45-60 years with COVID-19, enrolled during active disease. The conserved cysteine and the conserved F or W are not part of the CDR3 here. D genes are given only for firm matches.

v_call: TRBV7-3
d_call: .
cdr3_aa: ASSGTDGIMNNEQF

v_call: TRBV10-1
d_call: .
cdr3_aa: ASSESRAGYEQY

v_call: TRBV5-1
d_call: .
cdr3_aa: ASSITEGVYEKLF

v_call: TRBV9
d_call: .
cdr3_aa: ASSVDSSYEQY

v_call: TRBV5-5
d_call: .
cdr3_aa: ASSLAQGIRELF

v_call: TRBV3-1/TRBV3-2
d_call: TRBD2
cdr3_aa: ASSQYGPGRGGRPDTQY

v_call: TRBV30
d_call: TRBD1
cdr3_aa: AWRPIWTGEDSNYGYT

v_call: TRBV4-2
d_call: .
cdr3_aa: ASSQASNEKLF

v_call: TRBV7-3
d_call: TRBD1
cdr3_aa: ASSLRDRGTPLH

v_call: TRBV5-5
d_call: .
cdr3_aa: ASSFAETTSPGIYGYT

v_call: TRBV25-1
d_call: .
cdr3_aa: ASSDQGQPQH

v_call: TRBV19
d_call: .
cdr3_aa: ASSTRDTVYEQY

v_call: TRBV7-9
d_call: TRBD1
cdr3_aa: ASSLSQTGRNEKLF

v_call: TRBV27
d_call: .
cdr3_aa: ASSSLQGTHTIY

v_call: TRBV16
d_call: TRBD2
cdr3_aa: ASSPPIGTSGSYNEQF

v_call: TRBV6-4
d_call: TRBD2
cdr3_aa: ASSLASGGSTDTQY

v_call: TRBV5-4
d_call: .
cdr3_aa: ASSPGGSSGNTIY

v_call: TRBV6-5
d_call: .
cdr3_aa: ASSPRGSHYGYT

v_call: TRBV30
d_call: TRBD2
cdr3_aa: AWKVSGGATYNEQF

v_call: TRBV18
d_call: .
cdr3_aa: ASSPPIIVSSYEQY

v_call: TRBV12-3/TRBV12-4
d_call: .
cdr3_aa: ASSLGLVRGYT

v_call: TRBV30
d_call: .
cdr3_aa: AWSQGPSNQPQH

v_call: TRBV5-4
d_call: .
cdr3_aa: ASSLAGAKTEAF